This passage covers 20 T cell receptor beta chains from one sample sequenced in a study of blood T cell repertoires in COVID-19. The data were produced by immunoSEQ multiplex PCR, yet TCRdb's version contains in-frame clones alone and is incomplete. The sample includes over 350,000 clones, approximately 87% seen only once; the top ten take 10%. Sequencing was performed on PBMCs or T cells enriched from blood (not recorded which). All receptors derive from a woman in her forties or fifties who had recovered from COVID-19.

The J gene is TRBJ2-7, the V gene TRBV7-2; 8 bases match TRBD2. The CDR3 contains 15 residues. Trimming cost V 5 bases and J 5 bases; bases outside gene matches: 11. Germline CDR1 and CDR2: SGHTA and FQGNSA. The CDR3: CASSEPSSGLHEQYF. DNA of the CDR3: TGTGCCAGCAGCGAACCGTCTAGCGGGCTCCACGAGCAGTACTTC.

The chain carries TRBV6-1 and TRBJ1-5; D gene uncertain. The germline gives CDR1 MNHNS, CDR2 SASEGT. This CDR3 contains 15 residues. Trimming took off 2 bases at V and 2 bases at J, with 10 bases between the two ends. CDR3 nucleotides: TGTGCCAGCAGTGAATTAAGAGGAGGCAATCAGCCCCAGCATTTT. Protein sequence: CASSELRGGNQPQHF.

V is TRBV29-1 and J is TRBJ1-5; 8 positions match TRBD1. The CDR3 length is 14 residues. Germline loops: CDR1 SQVTM, CDR2 ANQGSEA. J was trimmed by 2 bases and V by 4 bases; bases with no gene match: 4. CDR3 nucleotides: TGCAGCGTTGTCCCGGGACAGGGCAATCAGCCCCAGCATTTT. It specifies CSVVPGQGNQPQHF.

This clone was observed a few times. The J gene is TRBJ1-3, the V gene TRBV7-8; the D gene is possibly TRBD1 (5 bases). CDR3 length: 15 amino acids. V gave up 5 bases and J gave up 1 base, with 12 bases separating them. The germline CDR1 and CDR2 sequences are SGHVS and FQNEAQ. The CDR3 DNA sequence: TGTGCCAGCAGCCCCGGGGGTGGATCTGGAAACACCATATATTTT. Translated, it gives CASSPGGGSGNTIYF.

V gene TRBV5-5 combines with J gene TRBJ2-1; D remains ambiguous. V gave up 3 bases and J gave up 10 bases, with 14 bases separating them. CDR1 is SGHKS and CDR2 is YYEKEE in the germline V gene (reference sequence). CDR3 size: 13 residues. The CDR3 DNA reads as TGTGCCAGCAGCTGGCCCCCCAACGAAGAGCAGTTCTTC. Its protein is CASSWPPNEEQFF.

J is TRBJ1-4 and V is TRBV5-4, with D maybe TRBD1 (6 bases). This CDR3 is 16 amino acids long. Per the germline V gene, CDR1 is SGHNT and CDR2 is YYREEE (reference sequence). The germline V and J ends were trimmed by 1 base and 2 bases, with 12 bases remaining between them. CDR3 nucleotide sequence: TGTGCCAGCAGCTTGAGGCAGGGGCTTACTAATGAAAAACTGTTTTTT. It translates to CASSLRQGLTNEKLFF.

The rearrangement links TRBV14 to TRBJ1-1; the D is unclear. The ends were cut back, 1 base at V and 11 bases at J, with 17 bases in the middle. Looked up from germline, CDR1 is SGHDN and CDR2 is FVKESK. The CDR3 is made up of 14 amino acids. For the CDR3, the DNA is TGTGCCAGCAGCCAAGGCCTCGGCGGCGCTGGGGCTTTCTTT. Protein product: CASSQGLGGAGAFF.

The chain has TRBV7-9 and TRBJ1-3, with D uncertain. Trimming took 3 bases from V and 4 from J, leaving 22 bases between them. The CDR3 spans 18 residues. Germline V CDR1 and CDR2: SEHNR, FQNEAQ (reference sequence). CDR3 bases: TGTGCCAGCAGCTTTCTATCTCCCGATGCGTTGGAGGGAAACACCATATATTTT. Its translation is CASSFLSPDALEGNTIYF.

The rearrangement uses TRBV25-1 and TRBJ1-2, with 7 bases fitting TRBD1. Germline V gene data show CDR1 as MGHDK and CDR2 as SYGVNS. With V trimmed by 8 bases and J by 4 bases, 7 bases remained unmatched. CDR3 length equals 13 residues. CDR3 DNA sequence: TGTGCCAGCCGGCAGGGGGGAGGCTATGGCTACACCTTC. Its protein product is CASRQGGGYGYTF.

CDR3 sequence reads: CASSQDIDEKLFF. CDR3 sequence (DNA): TGCGCCAGCAGCCAAGATATCGATGAAAAACTGTTTTTT. The rearrangement joins TRBV4-1 to TRBJ1-4; D ambiguous. Germline lookup yields CDR1 MGHRA and CDR2 YSYEKL. Trimming took off 0 bases at V and 6 bases at J, with 5 bases between the two ends. The CDR3 contains 13 residues.

The chain combines TRBV6-2 or TRBV6-3 with TRBJ1-1, with 8 bases identical to TRBD1. Germline V gene data show CDR1 as MNHEY and CDR2 as SVGEGT. The CDR3 covers 17 residues. V shed 1 base, J shed 5 bases, and the junction held 12 bases outside the gene matches. CDR3 in amino acids: CASSYFPGQGGWTEAFF. CDR3 coding DNA: TGTGCCAGCAGTTACTTCCCCGGACAGGGCGGTTGGACTGAAGCTTTCTTT.

The chain has TRBV4-1 and TRBJ1-5; no firm D call. Germline V gene lookup returns CDR1 MGHRA and CDR2 YSYEKL. The CDR3 has 14 residues. The germline V and J ends were trimmed by 0 bases and 6 bases, with 9 bases remaining between them. CDR3 amino acids: CASSQEGKSQPQHF. As DNA, the CDR3 is TGCGCCAGCAGCCAAGAGGGCAAGTCTCAGCCCCAGCATTTT.

The rearrangement joins TRBV5-3 to TRBJ1-1; the D is unclear. TRBV5-3 belongs to the ORF category, with a function that is uncertain. Deletions cut 4 bases from V and 4 bases from J, with 23 bases between. This CDR3 comprises 17 residues. DNA of the CDR3: TGTGCCAGAAGCCGAATTTGCCGGGTGTCGTATAGCACTGAAGCTTTCTTT. This gives the protein CARSRICRVSYSTEAFF.

The rearrangement joins TRBV11-2 to TRBJ1-4; 7 nucleotides match TRBD1. J lost 7 bases, V lost 5 bases, and 10 bases had no gene match. Germline V lookup: CDR1 SGHAT, CDR2 FQNNGV. The CDR3 totals 15 residues. The CDR3 region is CASSLPTGSSEKLFF. The DNA for the CDR3 is TGTGCCAGCAGCCTTCCGACAGGGAGTTCTGAAAAACTGTTTTTT.

J is TRBJ1-4 and V is TRBV30; 9 bases are a match to TRBD1. Unmatched junction bases numbered 6, after V lost 8 bases and J lost 5 bases. The CDR3 is 13 amino acids. The germline gives CDR1 GTSNPN, CDR2 SVGIG (reference sequence). Written as DNA, the CDR3 is TGTGCCACAACGGGACAGGGAAATGAAAAACTGTTTTTT. Its translation: CATTGQGNEKLFF. Full variable domain (missing parts from reference TRBV30 and TRBJ1-4): SQTIHQWPATLVQPVGSPLSLECTVEGTSNPNLYWYRQAAGRGLQLLFYSVGIGQISSEVPQNLSASRPQDRQFILSSKKLLLSDSGFYLCATTGQGNEKLFFGSGTQLSVL.

V usage is TRBV6-1 and J usage is TRBJ1-2; maybe TRBD1 (6 bases). The CDR3 extends over 17 amino acids. Germline V lookup: CDR1 MNHNS, CDR2 SASEGT. Deletions cut 2 bases from V and 4 bases from J, with 20 bases between. This CDR3 is CASSELFGLGDTYGYTF. The CDR3, as DNA: TGTGCCAGCAGTGAACTATTTGGATTAGGGGACACCTATGGCTACACCTTC.

This clone was picked up one time. V gene TRBV5-5 combines with J gene TRBJ1-3; the match to TRBD1 covers 7 bases. The CDR3 consists of 14 residues. V was pared by 4 bases and J by 6 bases, with 7 bases of the junction left unmatched. Germline V gene sequence: CDR1 SGHKS, CDR2 YYEKEE (reference sequence). CDR3 coding DNA: TGTGCCAGCAGCCAGGGGGGAGTAAAAAACACCATATATTTT. Amino acids: CASSQGGVKNTIYF.

This chain connects TRBV7-2 to TRBJ2-7, with 8 nucleotides matching TRBD1. Germline assignment: CDR1 SGHTA and CDR2 FQGNSA. The CDR3 totals 15 residues. Trimming at V came to 0 bases and at J to 4 bases, leaving 5 bases not matched to a gene. CDR3 region: CASSLASGGEYEQYF. CDR3 in DNA: TGTGCCAGCAGCTTAGCCTCAGGGGGCGAATACGAGCAGTACTTC.

V gene TRBV27 combines with J gene TRBJ2-7, with no clear D. Per germline, CDR1 MNHEY and CDR2 SMNVEV (reference sequence). Trimming shortened V by 5 bases and J by 5 bases, and 22 bases separated the two germline ends. The CDR3 is made up of 16 amino acids. CDR3: CASSPLLPAGPNEQYF. CDR3 coding DNA: TGTGCCAGCAGTCCCCTTCTGCCCGCTGGGCCTAACGAGCAGTACTTC.

The chain is built from TRBV30 and TRBJ1-3; D uncertain. This CDR3 comprises 16 residues. The germline gives CDR1 GTSNPN, CDR2 SVGIG (reference sequence). With 0 bases removed from V and 0 bases from J, the gap between germline ends came to 12 bases. The CDR3 protein is CAWSVGDYYSGNTIYF. In DNA, the CDR3 is TGTGCCTGGAGTGTGGGAGATTATTACTCTGGAAACACCATATATTTT. Full variable domain (rest looked up from reference TRBV30 and TRBJ1-3): SQTIHQWPATLVQPVGSPLSLECTVEGTSNPNLYWYRQAAGRGLQLLFYSVGIGQISSEVPQNLSASRPQDRQFILSSKKLLLSDSGFYLCAWSVGDYYSGNTIYFGEGSWLTVV.